This is a list of T cell receptor beta chains from one sample in a study of blood T cells in healthy people across ages. TCRdb re-analysed the 5' RACE reads in MiXCR, keeping a single row per CDR3 protein. The sample carries roughly 800,000 distinct CDR3 sequences, 55% to 75% recorded once. The specimen was blood. The receptors come from a man aged 25-40 years in good health. CDR3s include the opening cysteine and the closing phenylalanine or tryptophan. A D gene is named only where the DNA matches it firmly. Size is stated for part of the rows, as once, few or many counts, or as a class when the clone is expanded.

D | size | J | V | CDR3 | DNA
TRBD1 | few | TRBJ1-1 | TRBV7-9 | CASSLDRDREAFF | TGTGCCAGCAGCTTAGATCGGGACAGAGAAGCTTTCTTT
. | . | TRBJ2-1 | TRBV20-1 | CSVQKESSYNEQFF | TGCAGTGTTCAGAAGGAAAGCTCCTACAATGAGCAGTTCTTC
. | . | TRBJ1-2 | TRBV28 | CASSSNLRGYTF | TGTGCCAGCAGTTCGAACCTCCGAGGCTACACCTTC
TRBD1 | . | TRBJ2-7 | TRBV27 | CASSLQRTGGLEQYF | TGTGCCAGCAGTTTGCAACGGACAGGGGGGCTCGAGCAGTACTTC
. | . | TRBJ2-7 | TRBV14 | CASSSTETGTEQYF | TGTGCCAGCAGCTCTACAGAGACGGGTACCGAGCAGTACTTC
. | few | TRBJ1-1 | TRBV12-3/TRBV12-4 | CASTWGISNTEAFF | TGTGCCAGCACTTGGGGGATTTCGAACACTGAAGCTTTCTTT
TRBD1 | few | TRBJ2-7 | TRBV6-6 | CASSYTTSGQGGGEQYF | TGTGCCAGCAGTTACACAACTTCGGGACAGGGTGGGGGCGAGCAGTACTTC
. | many | TRBJ1-2 | TRBV6-5 | CASSYYNKGGNYGYTF | TGTGCCAGCAGTTACTACAACAAGGGAGGCAACTATGGCTACACCTTC
TRBD2 | . | TRBJ2-5 | TRBV20-1 | CSARDTGREGGMETQYF | TGCAGTGCTAGGGACACGGGTAGGGAGGGCGGTATGGAGACCCAGTACTTC
. | . | TRBJ2-1 | TRBV12-3/TRBV12-4 | CASSLSVGGEYNEQFF | TGTGCCAGCAGTTTGAGTGTAGGCGGGGAATACAATGAGCAGTTCTTC
. | . | TRBJ2-7 | TRBV11-2 | CASSPTFGGGEQYF | TGTGCCAGCAGCCCCACCTTTGGAGGGGGCGAGCAGTACTTC
. | . | TRBJ1-4 | TRBV6-6 | CDSSYSEGGNGKLFF | TGTGACAGCAGTTACTCGGAGGGGGGTAATGGAAAACTGTTTTTT
. | . | TRBJ2-1 | TRBV6-2/TRBV6-3 | CASIYVGAGYNEQFF | TGTGCCAGCATCTATGTTGGTGCGGGGTACAATGAGCAGTTCTTC
. | few | TRBJ1-2 | TRBV29-1 | CSVPWAPANYGYTF | TGCAGCGTACCGTGGGCACCAGCTAACTATGGCTACACCTTC
. | . | TRBJ2-5 | TRBV7-2 | CASSERTLQETQYF | TGTGCCAGCAGCGAACGGACTCTCCAAGAGACCCAGTACTTC
. | . | TRBJ2-1 | TRBV12-3/TRBV12-4 | CASSFNTGEQFF | TGTGCCAGCAGTTTTAACACGGGTGAGCAGTTCTTC
. | . | TRBJ2-5 | TRBV4-2 | CASSQEARSIGDEQYF | TGTGCCAGCAGCCAAGAAGCCAGAAGCATCGGGGATGAGCAGTACTTC
. | . | TRBJ1-2 | TRBV28 | CASSPTGHYGYTF | TGTGCCAGCAGTCCGACAGGCCACTATGGCTACACCTTC
. | . | TRBJ2-1 | TRBV11-1 | CASNPKRDRSYNEQFF | TGTGCCAGCAACCCAAAGCGGGACAGGTCCTACAATGAGCAGTTCTTC
TRBD2 | many | TRBJ2-5 | TRBV6-1 | CATLGDYHETQYF | TGTGCCACCTTAGGGGACTATCACGAGACCCAGTACTTC
. | . | TRBJ2-5 | TRBV30 | CAWSDWQKETQYF | TGTGCCTGGAGTGATTGGCAAAAAGAGACCCAGTACTTC
. | . | TRBJ1-5 | TRBV7-2 | CASSLQPEGAQHF | TGTGCCAGCTCCCTTCAGCCGGAGGGGGCCCAGCATTTT
. | . | TRBJ2-7 | TRBV29-1 | CSVEEAGSPGEQYF | TGCAGCGTTGAGGAGGCAGGGTCCCCGGGCGAGCAGTACTTC
TRBD1 | . | TRBJ1-2 | TRBV6-5 | CASTGPGQGMPYGYTF | TGTGCCAGCACTGGACCGGGACAGGGAATGCCCTATGGCTACACCTTC
. | . | TRBJ2-7 | TRBV20-1 | CSARDPLITPDTLVTYEQYF | TGCAGTGCTAGAGATCCGCTCATCACCCCGGACACCCTCGTTACCTACGAGCAGTACTTC
TRBD2 | . | TRBJ2-1 | TRBV6-2/TRBV6-3 | CASSSIALAGERKQFF | TGTGCCAGCAGTTCCATAGCGCTAGCGGGGGAGAGGAAGCAGTTCTTC
TRBD1 | once | TRBJ1-2 | TRBV2 | CASKKGDSNYGYTF | TGTGCCAGCAAAAAGGGGGACAGTAACTATGGCTACACCTTC
TRBD2 | . | TRBJ2-2 | TRBV7-2 | CASSLLAAPPGELFF | TGTGCCAGCAGCTTACTAGCGGCCCCCCCCGGGGAGCTGTTTTTT
TRBD1 | few | TRBJ2-7 | TRBV10-3 | CAIRNRGLGNEQYF | TGTGCCATCAGGAACAGGGGTCTAGGCAATGAGCAGTACTTC
TRBD1 | few | TRBJ2-1 | TRBV15 | CATSRVGQGDNEQFF | TGTGCCACCAGCAGAGTGGGACAGGGTGATAATGAGCAGTTCTTC
. | . | TRBJ2-3 | TRBV20-1 | CSAQGPSTDTQYF | TGCAGTGCTCAAGGGCCTAGCACAGATACGCAGTATTTT
TRBD2 | . | TRBJ2-4 | TRBV10-2 | CASSERLWEGLAKNIQYF | TGCGCCAGCAGTGAGCGATTATGGGAGGGATTAGCCAAAAACATTCAGTACTTC
. | few | TRBJ2-5 | TRBV9 | CASSVGTYGETQYF | TGTGCCAGCAGCGTAGGGACATATGGGGAGACCCAGTACTTC
. | . | TRBJ2-5 | TRBV9 | CASSGKTQYF | TGTGCCAGCAGCGGAAAGACCCAGTACTTC
. | . | TRBJ2-1 | TRBV6-2/TRBV6-3 | CASSATSIEQFF | TGTGCCAGCAGTGCTACTAGTATTGAGCAGTTCTTC
. | . | TRBJ2-6 | TRBV9 | CASSVALGSGANVLTF | TGTGCCAGCAGCGTAGCTCTGGGGTCTGGGGCCAACGTCCTGACTTTC
. | . | TRBJ1-6 | TRBV7-9 | CASSGGVLSPLHF | TGTGCCAGCAGCGGGGGGGTTCTCTCACCCCTCCACTTT
TRBD2 | few | TRBJ2-1 | TRBV4-2 | CASSQRGGLDYEQFF | TGTGCCAGCAGCCAGCGGGGGGGCCTTGATTATGAGCAGTTCTTC
. | few | TRBJ2-7 | TRBV11-1 | CASSGRVQGYEQYF | TGTGCCAGCAGCGGTAGAGTTCAGGGCTACGAGCAGTACTTC
. | . | TRBJ2-1 | TRBV20-1 | CSAPLATRNEQFF | TGCAGTGCCCCTTTAGCTACTAGGAATGAGCAGTTCTTC
. | . | TRBJ1-2 | TRBV6-2/TRBV6-3 | CASSQGYYGYTF | TGTGCCAGCAGCCAGGGCTACTATGGCTACACCTTC
TRBD2 | few | TRBJ2-5 | TRBV5-1 | CASSLRGLAGDFIETQYF | TGCGCCAGCAGCTTGAGGGGACTAGCGGGGGATTTTATAGAGACCCAGTACTTC
TRBD2 | . | TRBJ2-1 | TRBV4-2 | CASSQGTGGPYEQFF | TGTGCCAGCAGCCAAGGAACGGGAGGGCCCTATGAGCAGTTCTTC
. | few | TRBJ1-2 | TRBV29-1 | CSVGGRGTYGYTF | TGCAGCGTTGGGGGCAGGGGAACCTATGGCTACACCTTC
. | . | TRBJ2-1 | TRBV7-8 | CASSLAQWSGNEQFF | TGTGCCAGCAGCTTAGCACAGTGGAGTGGTAACGAGCAGTTCTTC
. | . | TRBJ1-5 | TRBV29-1 | CSVSGTGNQPQHF | TGCAGCGTTTCAGGGACGGGCAATCAGCCCCAGCATTTT
TRBD1 | . | TRBJ1-2 | TRBV28 | CASTKTQGAYGYTF | TGTGCCAGCACCAAAACACAGGGGGCTTATGGCTACACCTTC
. | few | TRBJ2-5 | TRBV4-2 | CASSQDLPGGSYQETQYF | TGTGCCAGCAGCCAAGATTTACCAGGCGGCTCGTACCAAGAGACCCAGTACTTC
TRBD1 | . | TRBJ2-7 | TRBV7-2 | CASSLAGTGRYEQYF | TGTGCCAGCAGCTTAGCCGGGACAGGGCGGTACGAGCAGTACTTC
. | few | TRBJ2-7 | TRBV29-1 | CSVGREDEQYF | TGCAGCGTTGGTCGAGAGGACGAGCAGTACTTC
. | . | TRBJ1-1 | TRBV20-1 | CSAKPETEAFF | TGCAGTGCTAAACCCGAAACTGAAGCTTTCTTT